Listed below are T cell receptor beta chains from one sample, sequenced in a study of T-cell memory formation after mild COVID-19. One entry per CDR3 protein, called by TCRdb with MiXCR from the 5' RACE reads. Of about 470,000 distinct CDR3 sequences in the sample, roughly 23% were seen once. Sequencing was carried out using PBMCs or a T cell subset sorted from them (not recorded which). All receptors derive from an adult woman who had mild COVID-19 (a few samples of this study predate the infection). Cell type and time point are not known. Each CDR3 is given with its conserved first and last residue. D genes are given only for firm matches.

TRBJ2-1 TRBV7-9 - CASSLGSAWGEQFF
TRBJ2-1 TRBV12-3/TRBV12-4 - CASSLYQWYEQFF
TRBJ1-1 TRBV12-3/TRBV12-4 - CASSLNTPGTEAFF
TRBJ2-3 TRBV20-1 - CSAPRGTLYTDTQYF
TRBJ2-7 TRBV12-3/TRBV12-4 TRBD2 CASRLAGNSYEQYF
TRBJ1-2 TRBV7-9 - CASSLAQINYGYTF
TRBJ2-1 TRBV29-1 - CSVAGPSSYNEQFF
TRBJ2-7 TRBV10-3 - CAISESNEQYF
TRBJ2-1 TRBV7-2 TRBD2 CASSLREGPQFF
TRBJ1-2 TRBV18 - CASSPIAGGGYTF
TRBJ1-5 TRBV20-1 - CSAKDSDEYSNQPQHF
TRBJ2-7 TRBV5-1 - CASSLQGLVSEQYF
TRBJ2-1 TRBV5-4 - CASSLTRHNEQFF
TRBJ1-2 TRBV6-1 - CASSRLNANYGYTF
TRBJ1-4 TRBV12-3/TRBV12-4 TRBD1 CASSLSGTGGEKLFF
TRBJ1-1 TRBV19 - CASSIGELEAFF
TRBJ2-1 TRBV29-1 TRBD2 CSVFARGLAAYNEQFF